The sequence of this TCR beta chain was determined in a study of blood T cell repertoires in COVID-19. Overall study context: Material from acute and convalescent COVID-19 was sourced from the United States, Italy and Spain.

Seattle patients were enrolled while actively infected and followed longitudinally. The table came from immunoSEQ multiplex PCR; TCRdb's copy has only in-frame clones and leaves some out. The table has 120,000 or so clones, about four fifths seen once. The TCR originated in a man under 40 with COVID-19, enrolled during active disease. Source material: peripheral blood.

The CDR3 DNA reads as TGTGCCAGCAGCTTGGGACTAGCGGGGGTGTTCACCGGGGAGCTGTTTTTT. Translation gives CASSLGLAGVFTGELFF. The chain links TRBV5-6 to TRBJ2-2, with 12 positions matching TRBD2. The V gene end was trimmed by 0 bases and the J gene end by 4 bases; junction bases not matched to a gene: 4. This CDR3 is 17 amino acids long. Germline V CDR1 and CDR2: SGHDT, YYEEEE.